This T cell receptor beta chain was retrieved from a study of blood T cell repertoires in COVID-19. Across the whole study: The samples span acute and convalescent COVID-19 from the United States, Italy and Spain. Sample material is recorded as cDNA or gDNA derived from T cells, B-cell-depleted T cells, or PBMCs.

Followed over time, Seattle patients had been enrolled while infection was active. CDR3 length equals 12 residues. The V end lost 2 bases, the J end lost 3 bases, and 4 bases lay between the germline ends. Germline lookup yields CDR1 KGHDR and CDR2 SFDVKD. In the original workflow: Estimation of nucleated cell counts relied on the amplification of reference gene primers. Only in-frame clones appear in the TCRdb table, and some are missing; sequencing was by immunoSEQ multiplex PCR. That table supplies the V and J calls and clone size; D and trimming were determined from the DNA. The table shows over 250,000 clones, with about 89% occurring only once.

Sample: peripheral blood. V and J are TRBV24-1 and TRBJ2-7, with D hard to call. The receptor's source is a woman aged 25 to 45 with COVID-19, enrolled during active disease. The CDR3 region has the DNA TGTGCCACCAGTGATTCCAGCTACGAGCAGTACTTC. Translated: CATSDSSYEQYF.